The subject of this entry is one T cell receptor beta chain. As yet, its antigen is unknown. Via MiXCR, TCRdb re-called the reads, giving one row per CDR3 protein. This sample carries 570,000 or so distinct CDR3 sequences, approximately 40% of them seen once, and the ten largest clones take around 48%. This sample is drawn from a study of T cell repertoires in cytomegalovirus infection. At the level of the study: HLA-B-restricted CMV epitopes that are well studied, plus recently identified HLA-C-restricted ones, were used by the study. CMV infection and matching HLA type were both indicated by public TCR beta signatures. Study-wide points: Public TCR beta family frequency separated CMV-and-HLA carriers, including in an independent cohort. The response measured ex vivo was dominated by TCR beta clonotypes (HLA-C-restricted and CMV-specific).

Trimming took 2 bases from V and 7 from J, leaving 6 bases between them. The CDR3 spans 12 residues. Looked up from germline, CDR1 is MGHDK and CDR2 is SYGVNS. The clonotype originates from a human donor in good health (CMV status not recorded). Some clones in this sample may be carry-over from other donors' samples. The V and J genes are TRBV25-1 and TRBJ2-1, with a tentative D call TRBD1 (5 bases). The source material was cultured PBMCs, sampled from culture after CMV antigen stimulation. The CDR3 sequence: CASSEQGNEQFF. The CDR3 bases are TGTGCCAGCAGTGAACAGGGTAATGAGCAGTTCTTC.